This entry describes one T cell receptor (beta chain). Primers used in a second PCR of about 6 to 11 cycles were a sample-barcoded 5' primer and a J-beta primer mix. Individual samples furnished no less than 3 million CDR3-containing paired-end reads apiece. One entry per CDR3 protein results from TCRdb running MiXCR on the 5' RACE reads. The repertoire consists of around 280,000 distinct CDR3 sequences, with 27% occurring once and the leading ten covering around 30%. The sample is drawn from a study of blood T cells in healthy people across ages. Extractions gave at least 5 micrograms of total RNA per sample. Germline assignment: CDR1 SGHDN and CDR2 FVKESK. This CDR3 region has 15 residues. The V gene lost 1 base and the J gene lost 8 bases, with 14 bases spanning the gap.

This clonotype was obtained from a woman in her seventies in good health. Sequenced material: blood. The V gene is TRBV14, the J gene TRBJ1-4; no clear D. The CDR3 here is CASSQGSLRREKLFF. In DNA, the CDR3 is TGTGCCAGCAGCCAAGGAAGCTTAAGGAGGGAAAAACTGTTTTTT.